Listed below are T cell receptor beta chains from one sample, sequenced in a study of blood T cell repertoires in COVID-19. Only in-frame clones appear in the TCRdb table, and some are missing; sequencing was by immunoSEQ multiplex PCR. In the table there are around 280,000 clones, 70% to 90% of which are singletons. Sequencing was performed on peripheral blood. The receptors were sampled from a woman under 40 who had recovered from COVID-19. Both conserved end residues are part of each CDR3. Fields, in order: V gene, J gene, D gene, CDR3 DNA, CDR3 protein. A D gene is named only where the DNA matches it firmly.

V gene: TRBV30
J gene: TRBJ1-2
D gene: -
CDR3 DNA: TGTGCCGGGGAGGGGGGGCTGGGAAGCTACACCTTC
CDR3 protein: CAGEGGLGSYTF

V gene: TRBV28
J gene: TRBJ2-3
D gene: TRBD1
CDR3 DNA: TGTGCCAGCAGTTACGGACAGGTGAACACAGATACGCAGTATTTT
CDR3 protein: CASSYGQVNTDTQYF

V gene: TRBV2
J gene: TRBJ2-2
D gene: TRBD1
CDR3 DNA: TGTGCCAGCAGCCCGGAGGGGACAGGGAACACCGGGGAGCTGTTTTTT
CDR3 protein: CASSPEGTGNTGELFF

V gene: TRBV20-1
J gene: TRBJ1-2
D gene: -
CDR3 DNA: TGCAGGGGAGCCTCAGATGGCTACACCTTC
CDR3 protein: CRGASDGYTF

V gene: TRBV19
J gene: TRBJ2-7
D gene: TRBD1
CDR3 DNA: TGTGCCAGTAGTGTCGGACAGGGGGTCGACGAGCAGTACTTC
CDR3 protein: CASSVGQGVDEQYF

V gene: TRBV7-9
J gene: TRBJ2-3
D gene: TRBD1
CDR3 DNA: TGTGCCAGCAGCTTACCCATCGAACACAGGGGAATGGGTACGCAGTATTTT
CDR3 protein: CASSLPIEHRGMGTQYF

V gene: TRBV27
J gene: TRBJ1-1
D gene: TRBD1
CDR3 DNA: TGTGCCAGCAGTTTCTGGGACAGGGGGCCCTTTGAAGCTTTCTTT
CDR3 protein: CASSFWDRGPFEAFF

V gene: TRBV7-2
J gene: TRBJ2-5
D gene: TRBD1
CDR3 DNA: TGTGCCAGCAGCTCGATTGACAGGGGGCAACAAGAGACCCAGTACTTC
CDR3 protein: CASSSIDRGQQETQYF

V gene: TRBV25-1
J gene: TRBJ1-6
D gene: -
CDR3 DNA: TGTGCCAGCAGTGAATCTCGGAGGAGCTCCTATAATTCACCCCTCCACTTT
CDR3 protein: CASSESRRSSYNSPLHF

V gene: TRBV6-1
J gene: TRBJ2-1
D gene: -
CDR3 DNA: TGTGCCAGCAGGCAGCGGGACAATGAGCAGTTCTTC
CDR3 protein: CASRQRDNEQFF

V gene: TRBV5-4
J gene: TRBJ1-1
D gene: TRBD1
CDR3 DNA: TGTGCCAGCAGCACCGGACAGGTAATGAACACTGAAGCTTTCTTT
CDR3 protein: CASSTGQVMNTEAFF

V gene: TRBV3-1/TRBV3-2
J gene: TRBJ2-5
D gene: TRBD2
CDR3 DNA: TGTGCCAGCAGCCGGGGGGGGTACCAAGAGACCCAGTACTTC
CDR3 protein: CASSRGGYQETQYF

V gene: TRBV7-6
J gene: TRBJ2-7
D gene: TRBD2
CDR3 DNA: TGTGCCAGCAGCTTAGCGAGCTCTGGACTAGCGGGGCTCGAGCAGTACTTC
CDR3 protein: CASSLASSGLAGLEQYF

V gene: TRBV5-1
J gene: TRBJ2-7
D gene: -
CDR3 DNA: TGCGCCAGCAGTTCGGTGGGGGGTGCCTACGAGCAGTACTTC
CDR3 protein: CASSSVGGAYEQYF

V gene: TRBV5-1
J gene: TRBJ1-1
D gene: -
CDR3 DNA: TGCGCCAGCAGCTTGGAAGGGGGGAACACTGAAGCTTTCTTT
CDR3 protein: CASSLEGGNTEAFF

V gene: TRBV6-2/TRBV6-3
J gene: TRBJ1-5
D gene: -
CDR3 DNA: TGTGCCAGCAGTGTTATGGGGCAGGGGTTCAATCAGCCCCAGCATTTT
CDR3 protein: CASSVMGQGFNQPQHF